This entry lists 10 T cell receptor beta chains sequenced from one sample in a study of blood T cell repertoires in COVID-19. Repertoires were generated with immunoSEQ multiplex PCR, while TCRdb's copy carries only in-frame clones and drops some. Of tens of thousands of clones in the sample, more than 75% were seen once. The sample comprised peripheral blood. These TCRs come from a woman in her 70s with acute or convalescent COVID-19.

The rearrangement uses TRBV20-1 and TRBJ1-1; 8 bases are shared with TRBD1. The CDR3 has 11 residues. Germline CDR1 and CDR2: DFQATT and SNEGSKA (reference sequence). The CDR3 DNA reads TGCAGAGGGACAGGAAGCACTGAAGCTTTCTTT. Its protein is CRGTGSTEAFF.

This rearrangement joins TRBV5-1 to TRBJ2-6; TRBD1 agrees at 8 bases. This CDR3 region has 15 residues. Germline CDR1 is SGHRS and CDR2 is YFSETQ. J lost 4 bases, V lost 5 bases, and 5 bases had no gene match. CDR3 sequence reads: CASSLQGAGANVLTF. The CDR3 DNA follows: TGCGCCAGCAGTCTTCAGGGGGCCGGGGCCAACGTCCTGACTTTC.

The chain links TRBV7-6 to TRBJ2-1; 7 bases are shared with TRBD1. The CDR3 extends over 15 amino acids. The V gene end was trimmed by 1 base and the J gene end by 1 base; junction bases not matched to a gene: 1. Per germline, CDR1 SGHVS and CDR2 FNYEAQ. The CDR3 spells CASSLGGQSYNEQFF. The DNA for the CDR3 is TGTGCCAGCAGCTTAGGGGGACAGTCCTACAATGAGCAGTTCTTC. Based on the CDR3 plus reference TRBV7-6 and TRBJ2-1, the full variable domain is GAGVSQSPRYKVTKRGQDVALRCDPISGHVSLYWYRQALGQGPEFLTYFNYEAQQDKSGLPNDRFSAERPEGSISTLTIQRTEQRDSAMYRCASSLGGQSYNEQFFGPGTRLTVL.

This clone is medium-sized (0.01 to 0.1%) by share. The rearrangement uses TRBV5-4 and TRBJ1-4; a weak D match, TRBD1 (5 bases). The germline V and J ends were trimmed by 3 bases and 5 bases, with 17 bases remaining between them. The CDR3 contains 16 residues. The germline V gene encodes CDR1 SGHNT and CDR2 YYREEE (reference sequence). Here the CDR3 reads CASSSGLSAGNEKLFF. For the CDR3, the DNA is TGTGCCAGCAGCTCGGGCCTGTCGGCAGGGAATGAAAAACTGTTTTTT.

As DNA, the CDR3 is TGTGCCAGCAGCGTCCAAAGCCTAGCGGGACTTACTACGGATACGCAGTATTTT. Its protein is CASSVQSLAGLTTDTQYF. The chain has TRBV7-2 and TRBJ2-3, with 9 bases fitting TRBD2. The CDR3 is made up of 18 amino acids. Per germline, CDR1 SGHTA and CDR2 FQGNSA. Unmatched junction bases numbered 18, after V lost 5 bases and J lost 6 bases.

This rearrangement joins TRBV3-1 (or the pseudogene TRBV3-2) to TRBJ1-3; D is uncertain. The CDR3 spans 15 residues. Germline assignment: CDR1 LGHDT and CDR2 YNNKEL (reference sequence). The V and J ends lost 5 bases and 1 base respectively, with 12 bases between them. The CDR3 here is CASSARRISGNTIYF. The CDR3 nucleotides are TGTGCCAGCAGCGCCCGCAGAATTTCTGGAAACACCATATATTTT.

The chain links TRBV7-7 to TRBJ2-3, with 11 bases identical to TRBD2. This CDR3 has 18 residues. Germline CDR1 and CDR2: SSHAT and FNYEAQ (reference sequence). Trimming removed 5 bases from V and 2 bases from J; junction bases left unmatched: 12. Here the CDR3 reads CASSKELAGELTTDTQYF. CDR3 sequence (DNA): TGTGCCAGCAGCAAGGAACTAGCGGGAGAGTTAACCACAGATACGCAGTATTTT.

CDR3 region: CASSLSLLRGSGYNEQFF. The CDR3, as DNA: TGTGCCAGCAGCTTAAGTCTGTTACGGGGATCTGGGTACAATGAGCAGTTCTTC. The V gene is TRBV7-6, the J gene TRBJ2-1; weak D call: TRBD2 (5 bases). CDR1 is SGHVS, CDR2 FNYEAQ, per germline. CDR3 size: 18 residues. Trimming left V 2 bases short and J 4 bases short, with 21 bases between.

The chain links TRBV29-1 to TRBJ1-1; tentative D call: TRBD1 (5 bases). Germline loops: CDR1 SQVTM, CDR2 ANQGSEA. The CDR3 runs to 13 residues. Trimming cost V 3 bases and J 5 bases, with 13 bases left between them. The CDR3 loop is CSVDQGPTTEAFF. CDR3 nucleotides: TGCAGCGTTGACCAGGGCCCAACGACTGAAGCTTTCTTT.

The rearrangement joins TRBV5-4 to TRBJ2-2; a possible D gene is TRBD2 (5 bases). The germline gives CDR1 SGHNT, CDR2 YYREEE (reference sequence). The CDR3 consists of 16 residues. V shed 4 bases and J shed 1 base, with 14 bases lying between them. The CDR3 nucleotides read TGTGCCAGCAGCCCCTTGGGAGCAGGGAACACCGGGGAGCTGTTTTTT. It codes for CASSPLGAGNTGELFF. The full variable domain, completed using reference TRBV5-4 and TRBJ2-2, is ETGVTQSPTHLIKTRGQQVTLRCSSQSGHNTVSWYQQALGQGPQFIFQYYREEENGRGNFPPRFSGLQFPNYSSELNVNALELDDSALYLCASSPLGAGNTGELFFGEGSRLTVL.